This T cell receptor (beta chain) was sequenced for a study of monozygotic twins with inflammatory bowel disease (dated by TCRdb to the late 2010s). At the level of the whole study: The complete study included 30 or so monozygotic twin pairs: 19 IBD-discordant Danish pairs and nine German pairs, of which four were IBD-concordant and five were IBD-discordant. Disease-associated traits were sought mainly through comparisons between IBD patients and their genetically identical healthy co-twins within discordant pairs. Each individual had, on average, about 151 000 unique TCRalpha sequences and 181 000 unique TCRbeta sequences available for analysis.

Remarks on this clonotype: Its antigen has not been determined.

From each donor, an approximately 2.5 ml peripheral blood sample was collected into PAXgene tubes and kept at -80 degrees C. Without any T cell sorting, total RNA was extracted from whole blood using the PAXgene blood miRNA kit on an automated QIAcube. Peripheral blood from monozygotic twin pairs who were concordant or discordant for inflammatory bowel disease underwent deep TCRalpha and TCRbeta repertoire profiling using unique molecular barcoding. Smoking habits were recorded for all twin pairs, with individuals classified as current, former or never smokers. Broad study findings and their caveats: IBD patients had lower TCRbeta repertoire diversity, measured by the inverse Simpson index, than their healthy co-twins. Differing immunosuppressive treatments among patients may have added background noise and inter-individual variability to the repertoires. Compared with healthy twins, IBD patients shared fewer clonotypes with other individuals, and the difference was most pronounced in patients with signs of disease activity. The analysis was unable to tell different T cell subtypes apart. Repertoire similarity did not differ between concordant and discordant twins, which could be due to limited statistical power. The results gave no support for a single strong signal or clonotype linked to IBD.

Taken from the germline V gene, the CDR1 and CDR2 loops are SGHRS and YFSETQ. The CDR3 spans 17 residues, from the cysteine through the phenylalanine. The DNA sequence is not available. To prepare the library, 5' RACE was applied. The input for every TCR library was around 3.5 ug of total RNA. For each sample, cDNA synthesis was carried out in eight separate reactions using SMARTScribe reverse transcriptase. During cDNA synthesis, unique molecular identifiers containing a 6-nucleotide sample barcode were introduced by template switching. TCRalpha and TCRbeta cDNA was amplified in two nested PCRs of about 16 and 10 cycles, and bead purification was carried out after each PCR. Before amplification, the cDNA was treated with uracil DNA-glycosylase and purified using the QIAquick PCR purification kit. The second PCR added Illumina TruSeq-compatible adapters along with sample-specific barcodes. TapeStation and Qubit were used to check library quality and concentration, and around 5.3 ng of each library was pooled. Pooled libraries were sequenced on an Illumina HiSeq2500 single-index Rapid Run with 2 x 100 bp reads and custom sequencing primers. The original pipeline was this. UMI-based consensus assembly with MiGEC version 1.2.6 was used to correct PCR and sequencing errors. MiXCR version 2.1.1 was used for V(D)J alignment, clonotype assembly and CDR3 extraction. To normalise gene usage, clonotype sharing and MAIT/NKT TCR abundance, the top 1000, 10 000 and 20 000 clonotypes in each sample were analysed. After downsampling to 27 000 UMIs, diversity was calculated as the inverse Simpson index using the vegan R package. Paired Mann-Whitney U tests on discordant twin pairs were used, with Benjamini-Hochberg multiple-testing correction. Based on TCRdb reprocessing of the reads, there is one entry per CDR3 protein sequence, and DNA is missing. TCRdb assigned the V and J calls; the authors' analysis was not used. The table for this sample shows some 83,000 distinct CDR3 sequences. Of the sample, 7.4% is held by the ten largest clones.

This sequence uses TRBV5-1 and TRBJ2-3; TCRdb names TRBD1, which stays unverified in the absence of DNA. Material: blood. The sequence derives from a human donor with ulcerative colitis or Crohn's disease, or a healthy co-twin of an affected twin (not recorded which). The CDR3 region: CASSLNGHPKITDTQYF.